A single sample is the source of the 20 T cell receptor beta chains below, sequenced in a study of blood T cell repertoires in COVID-19. The table came from immunoSEQ multiplex PCR; TCRdb's copy has only in-frame clones and leaves some out. The sample has roughly 300,000 clones; approximately 85% are singletons. The sample was peripheral blood. The receptor set was obtained from a man aged 18 to 30 with active or convalescent COVID-19.

V is TRBV6-5 and J is TRBJ2-3; possibly TRBD2 for D (6 bases). V was trimmed by 2 bases and J by 4 bases, leaving 13 bases between them. This CDR3 has 15 residues. CDR1 is MNHEY, CDR2 SVGAGI, per germline. The CDR3 loop is CASSYGSGESDTQYF. CDR3 nucleotide sequence: TGTGCCAGCAGTTACGGTTCGGGGGAGTCAGATACGCAGTATTTT.

The V call is TRBV5-1, the J call TRBJ2-3; the match to TRBD1 covers 7 bases. The CDR3 runs 15 residues. CDR1 is SGHRS, CDR2 YFSETQ, per germline. J lost 0 bases, V lost 4 bases, and 5 bases had no gene match. Written as DNA, the CDR3 is TGCGCCAGCAGCGTGACAGGGAAGAGCACAGATACGCAGTATTTT. This encodes CASSVTGKSTDTQYF.

The V gene is TRBV2, the J gene TRBJ2-2, with 7 bases that match TRBD1. This CDR3 has 15 amino acids. The J segment lost 5 bases and the V segment lost 6 bases, leaving 9 bases of the junction unmatched. Germline CDR1 SNHLY, CDR2 FYNNEI. In nucleotides, the CDR3 is TGTGCCAGCAGGGAAATGGACAGGTGGACCGGGGAGCTGTTTTTT. Translated: CASREMDRWTGELFF.

Only one count was recorded for this clone. The chain carries TRBV2 and TRBJ2-7; a possible D gene is TRBD2 (7 bases). V was trimmed by 1 base and J by 0 bases, leaving 13 bases between them. CDR1 is SNHLY and CDR2 is FYNNEI in the germline V gene. There are 16 residues in the CDR3. The CDR3 coding sequence is TGTGCCAGCAGTGAAGAGTGGCGGGGGCCCTCCTACGAGCAGTACTTC. It specifies CASSEEWRGPSYEQYF.

This clone was recorded once. The J gene is TRBJ1-3, the V gene TRBV14; TRBD1 aligns across 7 bases. V lost 2 bases to trimming and J lost 0 bases; unmatched junction nucleotides: 4. The CDR3 totals 16 residues. Looked up from germline, CDR1 is SGHDN and CDR2 is FVKESK. Written as DNA, the CDR3 is TGTGCCAGCAGCCAATGGGCAGGGGGCTCTGGAAACACCATATATTTT. Its translation is CASSQWAGGSGNTIYF.

This clone was counted a few times. The chain carries TRBV6-5 and TRBJ1-6; 12 bases match TRBD1. The CDR3 has 15 residues. Per the germline V gene, CDR1 is MNHEY and CDR2 is SVGAGI. V shed 7 bases and J 9 bases; nucleotides not matched to a gene: 7. CDR3 DNA: TGTGCCAGCACCGAAGGGGACAGGGGGCGTTCACCCCTCCACTTT. This codes for CASTEGDRGRSPLHF.

The chain employs TRBV5-1 and TRBJ1-2, with 8 positions matching TRBD1. Looked up from germline, CDR1 is SGHRS and CDR2 is YFSETQ. This CDR3 region has 14 residues. V dropped 5 bases and J dropped 6; count of bases not matched to a gene: 9. The CDR3, as DNA: TGCGCCAGCAGACCACAGGGGGGAGAGCATGGCTACACCTTC. It encodes CASRPQGGEHGYTF.

The chain uses TRBV11-2 and TRBJ1-4, with a possible D match to TRBD1 (6 bases). This CDR3 has 15 amino acids. The V gene lost 6 bases and the J gene lost 3 bases, with 14 bases spanning the gap. CDR1 is SGHAT and CDR2 is FQNNGV in the germline V gene. In DNA, the CDR3 is TGTGCCAGCAGACCTACTGGACAGCCTAATGAAAAACTGTTTTTT. It yields the protein CASRPTGQPNEKLFF.

The chain is built from TRBV18 and TRBJ1-2, with D maybe TRBD1 (6 bases). Germline loops: CDR1 KGHSH, CDR2 LQKENI. V lost 3 bases, J lost 5 bases, and 19 bases lay in between. The CDR3 covers 16 residues. CDR3 sequence (DNA): TGTGCCAGCTCACCGCCACCGGGACAAAGGATGTATGGCTACACCTTC. Protein sequence: CASSPPPGQRMYGYTF.

The chain couples TRBV14 to TRBJ1-6; D uncertain. The CDR3 loop spans 15 amino acids. Germline V gene data show CDR1 as SGHDN and CDR2 as FVKESK. The V and J ends lost 1 base and 10 bases respectively, with 14 bases between them. This CDR3 is CASSQVPGEGSPLHF. CDR3 nucleotides: TGTGCCAGCAGCCAAGTTCCGGGAGAGGGCTCACCCCTCCACTTT.

The chain employs TRBV5-1 and TRBJ1-1; D gene uncertain. Per germline, CDR1 SGHRS and CDR2 YFSETQ. The CDR3 contains 14 residues. V was shortened by 0 bases and J by 1 base, with 7 bases between the two germline ends. The CDR3 DNA follows: TGCGCCAGCAGCTTGGGGGAGTCGAACACTGAAGCTTTCTTT. It encodes CASSLGESNTEAFF. The variable domain in full, completed from reference TRBV5-1 and TRBJ1-1, reads KAGVTQTPRYLIKTRGQQVTLSCSPISGHRSVSWYQQTPGQGLQFLFEYFSETQRNKGNFPGRFSGRQFSNSRSEMNVSTLELGDSALYLCASSLGESNTEAFFGQGTRLTVV.

V and J are TRBV5-1 and TRBJ2-7; TRBD1 aligns across 8 bases. V was clipped by 6 bases and J by 4 bases; unmatched bases: 12. Germline CDR1 and CDR2: SGHRS and YFSETQ. This CDR3 is built from 15 residues. The CDR3 DNA is TGCGCCAGCAACGGACAGGGCCCGTTAGGGTACGAGCAGTACTTC. This translates into CASNGQGPLGYEQYF.

The V call is TRBV19, the J call TRBJ1-2, with 8 bases matching TRBD1. The CDR3 is made up of 15 amino acids. Per germline, CDR1 LNHDA and CDR2 SQIVND (reference sequence). V lost 4 bases to trimming and J lost 4 bases; unmatched junction nucleotides: 8. CDR3 DNA sequence: TGTGCCAGTAGTACGGGGCCAGGGGGCGTCTATGGCTACACCTTC. Residues: CASSTGPGGVYGYTF.

The V and J genes are TRBV2 and TRBJ1-5, with TRBD1 matching over 9 bases. V shed 3 bases, J shed 0 bases, and the junction held 6 bases outside the gene matches. Germline values: CDR1 SNHLY, CDR2 FYNNEI. The CDR3 contains 17 residues. The CDR3: CASSDNRGLYSNQPQHF. Written as DNA, the CDR3 is TGTGCCAGCAGTGACAACAGGGGGCTCTATAGCAATCAGCCCCAGCATTTT.

J is TRBJ1-1 and V is TRBV9, with D maybe TRBD1 (5 bases). The CDR3 sequence is 13 residues long. Trimming stripped 7 bases from V and 5 bases from J, with 15 bases between. CDR1 and CDR2 from the germline V gene are SGDLS and YYNGEE. In DNA form, the CDR3 reads TGTGCCAGCTCTCCAGGGTTCCGGACTGAAGCTTTCTTT. Its protein is CASSPGFRTEAFF.

This chain connects TRBV6-6 to TRBJ1-2; 8 bases align to TRBD1. The germline V gene has CDR1 MNHNY and CDR2 SVGAGI (reference sequence). CDR3 length equals 15 residues. Germline trimming cut 10 bases from V and 1 base from J; bases unmatched to any gene: 11. CDR3 sequence: CATQGQADGNYGYTF. CDR3 coding DNA: TGTGCCACCCAGGGACAGGCGGATGGTAACTATGGCTACACCTTC.

CDR3 protein: CASSLGPWDKANYGYTF. The CDR3 bases are TGCGCCAGCAGCTTGGGACCGTGGGACAAAGCTAACTATGGCTACACCTTC. The rearrangement joins TRBV5-1 to TRBJ1-2; D might be TRBD1 (6 bases). The germline gives CDR1 SGHRS, CDR2 YFSETQ. This CDR3 comprises 17 residues. Trimming took off 0 bases at V and 0 bases at J, with 15 bases between the two ends.

This clone has only one observation. The chain employs TRBV30 and TRBJ1-5; TRBD1 is a possible D gene (5 bases). V was clipped by 6 bases and J by 3 bases, with 6 bases between them. CDR3 length: 11 amino acids. Per germline, CDR1 GTSNPN and CDR2 SVGIG (reference sequence). The CDR3 DNA is TGTGCCTGCAGGGACAATCAGCCCCAGCATTTT. This translates into CACRDNQPQHF.

The rearrangement joins TRBV11-2 to TRBJ2-1; D might be TRBD1 (8 bases). CDR3 size: 15 residues. Germline assignment: CDR1 SGHAT and CDR2 FQNNGV. V lost 1 base and J lost 7, with 14 bases in between. The CDR3 nucleotides are TGTGCCAGCAGCTTAGGGTCACAGGGGGGGAATGAGCAGTTCTTC. Translating it yields CASSLGSQGGNEQFF.

As for this clone: The sample has other DNA sequences that encode this CDR3 too. The chain couples TRBV4-1 to TRBJ2-3; 10 bases are shared with TRBD2. V lost 1 base to trimming and J lost 2 bases; unmatched junction nucleotides: 3. This CDR3 is built from 16 residues. CDR1 is MGHRA, CDR2 YSYEKL, per germline. The CDR3 DNA is TGCGCCAGCAGCCAAGGGACTAGCGGCTCCACAGATACGCAGTATTTT. Protein sequence: CASSQGTSGSTDTQYF.